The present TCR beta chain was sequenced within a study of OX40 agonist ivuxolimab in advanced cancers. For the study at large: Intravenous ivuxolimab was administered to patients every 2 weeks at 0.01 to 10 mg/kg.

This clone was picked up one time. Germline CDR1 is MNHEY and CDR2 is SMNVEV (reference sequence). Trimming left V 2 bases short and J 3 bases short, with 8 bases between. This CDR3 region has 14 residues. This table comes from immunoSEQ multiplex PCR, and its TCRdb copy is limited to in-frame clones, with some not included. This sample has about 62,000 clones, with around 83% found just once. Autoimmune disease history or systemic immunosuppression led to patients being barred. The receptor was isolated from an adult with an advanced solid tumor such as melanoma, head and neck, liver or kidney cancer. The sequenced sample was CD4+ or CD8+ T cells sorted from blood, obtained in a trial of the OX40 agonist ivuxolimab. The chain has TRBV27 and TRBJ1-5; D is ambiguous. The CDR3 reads CASSLGQFNQPQHF. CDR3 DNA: TGTGCCAGCAGTTTAGGCCAGTTCAATCAGCCCCAGCATTTT.